The 30 T cell receptor beta chains below come from one sample, sequenced in a study of T cells in narcolepsy. This table comes from immunoSEQ multiplex PCR, and its TCRdb copy is limited to in-frame clones, with some not included. The data contain about 37,000 clones, 75% to 90% of them singletons. What was sequenced was memory (CD45RA-) CD4+ T cells from blood. These receptors all come from a human donor in good health.

Remarks on this clone: This CDR3 is also generated by other DNA sequences in the sample. The V gene is TRBV6-1, the J gene TRBJ2-5; 11 nucleotides align to TRBD2. The junction had 0 bases not matched to a gene; V was cut back by 2 bases and J by 1 base. Germline CDR1 is MNHNS and CDR2 is SASEGT. This CDR3 is built from 15 residues. The CDR3 nucleotides read TGTGCCAGCAGTGAACTAGCGGGGGGCCAAGAGACCCAGTACTTC. Its protein product is CASSELAGGQETQYF.

This clone was counted a single time. CDR3 sequence (DNA): TGTGCCAGCAGCTTAGCCCCGGGATCTAACTATGGCTACACCTTC. Amino acids: CASSLAPGSNYGYTF. The chain recombines TRBV11-2 with TRBJ1-2; D is uncertain. Trimming took off 1 base at V and 0 bases at J, with 9 bases between the two ends. This CDR3 is 15 amino acids long. From germline, CDR1 is SGHAT and CDR2 FQNNGV.

The chain employs TRBV9 and TRBJ1-4; D is undetermined. Trimming took 1 base from V and 5 from J, leaving 9 bases between them. Germline CDR1 SGDLS, CDR2 YYNGEE. This CDR3 comprises 14 residues. Here the CDR3 reads CASSVSPFNEKLFF. The CDR3 DNA is TGTGCCAGCAGCGTAAGCCCCTTCAATGAAAAACTGTTTTTT.

The chain employs TRBV5-6 and TRBJ2-7; the D gene is possibly TRBD1 (5 bases). The germline V and J ends were trimmed by 1 base and 2 bases, with 13 bases remaining between them. Per the germline V gene, CDR1 is SGHDT and CDR2 is YYEEEE. The CDR3 is 15 amino acids. For the CDR3, the DNA is TGTGCCAGCAGCTTGACGTCAGGGTCCGCCTACGAGCAGTACTTC. This translates into CASSLTSGSAYEQYF.

This sequence joins TRBV14 and TRBJ2-2; 8 bases are shared with TRBD2. The CDR3 is 14 amino acids. Unmatched junction bases numbered 3, after V lost 3 bases and J lost 6 bases. Germline values: CDR1 SGHDN, CDR2 FVKESK. The CDR3 sequence: CASSHLGGAGELFF. CDR3 DNA sequence: TGTGCCAGCAGCCACCTCGGGGGGGCCGGGGAGCTGTTTTTT.

This clone was counted a few times. The chain is built from TRBV4-3 and TRBJ2-7; TRBD2 is a possible D gene (6 bases). V dropped 3 bases and J dropped 2 bases, with 14 bases sitting between them. CDR1 and CDR2 from the germline V gene are LGHNA and YSLEER. The CDR3 length is 15 residues. The CDR3: CASSQGTRSAYEQYF. The DNA for the CDR3 is TGCGCCAGCAGCCAGGGGACTCGGAGTGCCTACGAGCAGTACTTC.

J is TRBJ2-5 and V is TRBV6-1; TRBD2 might be the D (6 bases). The J call may be wrong; the DNA end is better matched by TRBJ2-7. In germline, CDR1 is MNHNS, CDR2 SASEGT. The CDR3 covers 14 residues. The CDR3 bases are TGTGCCAGCAGTGACCGGGACGGGGGAATCGAGCAGTACTTC. Translating gives CASSDRDGGIEQYF.

There are a few counts of this clone. The V gene is TRBV29-1, the J gene TRBJ2-1; 7 positions agree with TRBD1. The V gene end was trimmed by 6 bases and the J gene end by 9 bases; junction bases not matched to a gene: 11. Germline assignment: CDR1 SQVTM and CDR2 ANQGSEA. This CDR3 spans 13 amino acids. CDR3 in DNA: TGCAGCGTCGCAGGGCAGGGGGTTGGTGAGCAGTTCTTC. It specifies CSVAGQGVGEQFF.

V is TRBV9 and J is TRBJ2-1, with D tentatively TRBD2 (6 bases). The CDR3 runs to 15 residues. Germline V gives CDR1 SGDLS, CDR2 YYNGEE. Between the trimmed V and J ends, which lost 2 bases and 4 bases, there was a span of 13 bases. CDR3 residues: CASSVSGYAYNEQFF. DNA for the CDR3: TGTGCCAGCAGCGTTAGCGGTTATGCATACAATGAGCAGTTCTTC.

The gene calls are TRBV7-3 and TRBJ2-5; D unresolved. Trimming shortened V by 0 bases and J by 2 bases, and 7 bases separated the two germline ends. The CDR3 loop spans 14 amino acids. Per germline, CDR1 SGHTA and CDR2 FQGTGA. CDR3 DNA sequence: TGTGCCAGCAGCTTAACGGGTAATCAAGAGACCCAGTACTTC. Translation gives CASSLTGNQETQYF.

This sequence joins TRBV5-1 and TRBJ2-3; TRBD2 matches 11 bases. Germline CDR1 reads SGHRS; CDR2 reads YFSETQ. J lost 2 bases, V lost 4 bases, and 6 bases had no gene match. The CDR3 has 16 residues. CDR3 amino acids: CASSQRLAGNTDTQYF. DNA for the CDR3: TGCGCCAGCAGCCAACGACTAGCGGGAAACACAGATACGCAGTATTTT.

This clone was seen a handful of times. J is TRBJ2-7 and V is TRBV6-6, with D possibly being TRBD2 (5 bases). Germline CDR1 MNHNY, CDR2 SVGAGI (reference sequence). CDR3 length: 11 amino acids. Trimming took 4 bases from V and 7 from J, leaving 8 bases between them. The CDR3 nucleotides read TGTGCCAGCAGTTTCCCGGGGGAGCAGTACTTC. Translated: CASSFPGEQYF.

The chain joins TRBV7-9 to TRBJ1-3; D unclear. The CDR3 spans 18 residues. V was trimmed by 3 bases and J by 5 bases, leaving 23 bases between them. Germline CDR1 is SEHNR and CDR2 is FQNEAQ (reference sequence). The CDR3 here is CASSLGSPGRIRRNTIYF. The CDR3 DNA reads TGTGCCAGCAGCTTGGGGTCGCCCGGACGAATTCGAAGAAACACCATATATTTT.

The J gene is TRBJ2-4, the V gene TRBV28; 8 bases match TRBD2. The CDR3 extends over 12 amino acids. V shed 10 bases, J shed 8 bases, and the junction held 7 bases outside the gene matches. Germline CDR1 is MDHEN and CDR2 is SYDVKM. CDR3 sequence (DNA): TGTGCCACCGGGGGGGGACTGGACATTCAGTACTTC. Amino acids: CATGGGLDIQYF.

V gene TRBV6-1 combines with J gene TRBJ1-2; possible D gene TRBD1, 6 bases. The CDR3 is 13 residues long. Germline lookup yields CDR1 MNHNS and CDR2 SASEGT. V shed 6 bases and J shed 7 bases, with 15 bases lying between them. The CDR3 bases are TGTGCCAGCAGCCCTGGACAGTCTTTTGGCTACACCTTC. This gives the protein CASSPGQSFGYTF.

A few counts support this clone. V gene TRBV2 combines with J gene TRBJ2-5; TRBD2 matches 7 bases. TRBJ2-7 matches the DNA end more closely, so the J call is doubtful. The CDR3 loop spans 12 amino acids. The germline V gene encodes CDR1 SNHLY and CDR2 FYNNEI. The CDR3 reads CASSRGVYEQYF. The CDR3, as DNA: TGTGCCAGCAGCCGGGGGGTATACGAGCAGTACTTC.

The chain joins TRBV18 to TRBJ1-4; a possible D gene is TRBD1 (6 bases). The CDR3 totals 15 residues. Germline V CDR1 and CDR2: KGHSH, LQKENI. Between the trimmed V and J ends, which lost 6 bases and 2 bases, there was a span of 13 bases. The CDR3 DNA follows: TGTGCCAGCTCGTCTACAGGGAGTACTAATGAAAAACTGTTTTTT. This codes for CASSSTGSTNEKLFF.

The J gene is TRBJ1-2, the V gene TRBV29-1, with D perhaps matching TRBD1 (5 bases). Germline V gene data show CDR1 as SQVTM and CDR2 as ANQGSEA. Trimming shortened V by 1 base and J by 1 base, and 10 bases separated the two germline ends. This CDR3 comprises 14 residues. The CDR3 sequence is CSVEARASNYGYTF. Here the CDR3 DNA reads TGCAGCGTTGAAGCCAGGGCAAGTAACTATGGCTACACCTTC.

The chain has TRBV5-1 and TRBJ2-1, with 16 bases that match TRBD2. Per germline, CDR1 SGHRS and CDR2 YFSETQ. This CDR3 comprises 17 residues. Trimming cost V 4 bases and J 6 bases; bases outside gene matches: 7. CDR3 protein: CASSPGTSGGAINEQFF. The DNA for the CDR3 is TGCGCCAGCAGCCCCGGGACTAGCGGGGGGGCAATCAATGAGCAGTTCTTC.

The rearrangement joins TRBV7-3 to TRBJ2-7; the match to TRBD1 covers 8 bases. V lost 4 bases and J lost 6; bases outside the gene matches: 5. This CDR3 region has 13 residues. CDR1 SGHTA and CDR2 FQGTGA come from the germline V gene. The CDR3 sequence: CASSSQTGAEQYF. CDR3 in DNA: TGTGCCAGCAGCTCCCAGACAGGGGCCGAGCAGTACTTC.

CDR3 nucleotide sequence: TGCGCCAGCGGCTCAGGGGCGGGCTTTAGCACAGATACGCAGTATTTT. Its translation: CASGSGAGFSTDTQYF. This chain links TRBV5-1 with TRBJ2-3; D is perhaps TRBD1 (6 bases). Trimming cost V 7 bases and J 0 bases, with 18 bases left between them. Looked up from germline, CDR1 is SGHRS and CDR2 is YFSETQ. The CDR3 has 16 residues.

In its sample, this clone was seen a few times. This chain joins TRBV6-1 and TRBJ2-7; no clear D. Germline lookup yields CDR1 MNHNS and CDR2 SASEGT. The V end was cut by 5 bases, the J end by 4 bases, with 12 bases between. This CDR3 is 13 amino acids long. The CDR3 loop reads CASSMNGRYEQYF. The CDR3 DNA follows: TGTGCCAGCAGTATGAACGGCAGATACGAGCAGTACTTC.

The CDR3 here is CASSVGSGELFF. CDR3 DNA sequence: TGTGCCAGCAGCGTAGGTTCAGGGGAACTGTTTTTT. The gene calls are TRBV9 and TRBJ1-4; possible D gene TRBD1, 6 bases. The CDR3 has 12 residues. Per the germline V gene, CDR1 is SGDLS and CDR2 is YYNGEE. V gave up 0 bases and J gave up 12 bases, with 9 bases separating them.

The chain couples TRBV9 to TRBJ1-2; 7 bases align to TRBD1. This CDR3 contains 16 residues. V shed 2 bases, J shed 4 bases, and the junction held 11 bases outside the gene matches. Germline CDR1 is SGDLS and CDR2 is YYNGEE. CDR3 bases: TGTGCCAGCAGCGTCCTGGGGACAGCCTCCCTCTATGGCTACACCTTC. It translates to CASSVLGTASLYGYTF. Combining the CDR3 with reference TRBV9 and TRBJ1-2 gives the whole variable domain DSGVTQTPKHLITATGQRVTLRCSPRSGDLSVYWYQQSLDQGLQFLIQYYNGEERAKGNILERFSAQQFPDLHSELNLSSLELGDSALYFCASSVLGTASLYGYTFGSGTRLTVV.

V and J are TRBV5-1 and TRBJ2-5; D is unresolved. The CDR3 consists of 14 residues. V was clipped by 0 bases and J by 5 bases, with 11 bases between them. The germline V gene has CDR1 SGHRS and CDR2 YFSETQ. This chain's CDR3 is CASSLAPATETQYF. The DNA of the CDR3 is TGCGCCAGCAGCTTGGCGCCAGCAACGGAGACCCAGTACTTC.

The rearrangement links TRBV19 to TRBJ1-2, with D perhaps TRBD1 (5 bases). Germline V lookup: CDR1 LNHDA, CDR2 SQIVND (reference sequence). This CDR3 spans 14 amino acids. The ends were cut back, 7 bases at V and 4 bases at J, with 16 bases in the middle. This CDR3 is CASTLMTDTYGYTF. Here the CDR3 DNA reads TGTGCCAGTACCCTAATGACGGACACCTATGGCTACACCTTC.

The chain combines TRBV27 with TRBJ2-7; D gene unclear. This CDR3 has 9 amino acids. With 10 bases removed from V and 7 bases from J, the gap between germline ends came to 8 bases. Looked up from germline, CDR1 is MNHEY and CDR2 is SMNVEV (reference sequence). In DNA form, the CDR3 reads TGTGCCATCCCACTAGAGCAGTACTTC. This codes for CAIPLEQYF.

The chain links TRBV5-6 to TRBJ2-1; a weak D match, TRBD2 (6 bases). The germline CDR1 and CDR2 sequences are SGHDT and YYEEEE. The V end was cut by 4 bases, the J end by 6 bases, with 20 bases between. This CDR3 has 16 amino acids. CDR3 amino acids: CASSPYTGDAPNEQFF. In DNA, the CDR3 is TGTGCCAGCAGCCCTTATACGGGGGATGCCCCCAATGAGCAGTTCTTC.

The V gene is TRBV19, the J gene TRBJ2-5; 9 bases match TRBD2. The CDR3 has 15 amino acids. After removal of 4 bases from V and 6 bases from J, the junction contained 9 bases not matched to a gene. Germline CDR1 and CDR2: LNHDA and SQIVND (reference sequence). CDR3 protein: CASSTGSGGLQTQYF. The CDR3 DNA reads TGTGCCAGTAGTACGGGGAGCGGGGGGCTTCAGACCCAGTACTTC.

The V gene is TRBV25-1, the J gene TRBJ1-1; 7 positions match TRBD1. CDR1 is MGHDK, CDR2 SYGVNS, per germline. The CDR3 covers 14 residues. V lost 4 bases to trimming and J lost 2 bases; unmatched junction nucleotides: 4. CDR3 sequence: CASSGYRGNTEAFF. The CDR3 DNA reads as TGTGCCAGCAGTGGTTACAGGGGCAACACTGAAGCTTTCTTT. Using reference TRBV25-1 and TRBJ1-1 for the parts outside the CDR3, the full variable domain is EADIYQTPRYLVIGTGKKITLECSQTMGHDKMYWYQQDPGMELHLIHYSYGVNSTEKGDLSSESTVSRIRTEHFPLTLESARPSHTSQYLCASSGYRGNTEAFFGQGTRLTVV.